This T cell receptor beta chain is drawn from a study of blood T cell repertoires in COVID-19. Study context: T cells, B-cell-depleted T cells, or PBMCs provided the cDNA or gDNA that served as material.

Germline V gene data show CDR1 as LNHDA and CDR2 as SQIVND (reference sequence). The CDR3 is 14 amino acids. V lost 6 bases and J lost 4; bases outside the gene matches: 7. In the study's own analysis: Reference gene primer amplification in the assay estimated nucleated cell counts. TCRdb's copy holds only in-frame clones and misses some; the assay was immunoSEQ multiplex PCR. V and J calls plus clone size are reproduced from that table; the DNA served to infer D and trimming. The data show 140,000 to 150,000 clones, over 75% seen once. Sequencing used peripheral blood. The chain recombines TRBV19 with TRBJ1-1; 8 positions match TRBD1. This receptor was taken from a human donor in a cohort sampled during active COVID-19. This CDR3 is CASSVTGESTEAFF. The CDR3 nucleotides are TGTGCCAGTAGCGTGACAGGGGAGAGCACTGAAGCTTTCTTT.